This T cell receptor beta chain originates from a study of sequential checkpoint blockade in melanoma. The treatment: randomized to nivolumab then ipilimumab (arm A) or the reverse (arm B). Patients had received no earlier DNA-damaging chemotherapy. From thawed PBMCs, live CD3+CD8+ cells negative for CD19 and CD56 were sorted. Measured with immunoSEQ multiplex PCR; TCRdb has only the in-frame clones, and not every one. The data show around 11,000 clones, 55% to 70% seen once. This clone came up a few times. One end of the junction does not line up with germline, which may come from a read error. The V gene's germline CDR1 is SGHNT and CDR2 YYREEE (reference sequence). This CDR3 has 14 amino acids.

This receptor was taken from a human donor with melanoma. The chain is built from TRBV5-4 and TRBJ1-4; no clear D. Material: CD8+ T cells sorted from blood (inferred from file names), obtained from a patient given nivolumab and ipilimumab in sequence. The CDR3 bases are TGCGCCAGCAGCCAAGATCTCGGTCCCCAAAGACTGTTTTTT. Translated, it gives CASSQDLGPQRLFF.